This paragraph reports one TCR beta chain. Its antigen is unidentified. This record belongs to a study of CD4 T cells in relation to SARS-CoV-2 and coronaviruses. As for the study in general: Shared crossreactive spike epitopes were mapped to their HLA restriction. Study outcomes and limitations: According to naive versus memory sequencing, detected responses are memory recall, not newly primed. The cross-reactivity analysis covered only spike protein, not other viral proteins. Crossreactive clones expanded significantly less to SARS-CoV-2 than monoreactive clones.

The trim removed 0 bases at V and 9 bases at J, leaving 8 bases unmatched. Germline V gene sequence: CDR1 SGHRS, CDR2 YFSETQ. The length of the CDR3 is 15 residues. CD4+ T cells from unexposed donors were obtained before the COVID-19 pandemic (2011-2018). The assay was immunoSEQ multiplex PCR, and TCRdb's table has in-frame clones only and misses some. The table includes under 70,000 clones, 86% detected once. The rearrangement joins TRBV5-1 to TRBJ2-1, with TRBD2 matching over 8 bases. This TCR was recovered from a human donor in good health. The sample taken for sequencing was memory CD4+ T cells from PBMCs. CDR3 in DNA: TGCGCCAGCAGCTTGGATTCGGGAGGGCCGGGTGAGCAGTTCTTC. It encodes CASSLDSGGPGEQFF.